What follows are 30 T cell receptor beta chains derived from one specimen sequenced in a study of human T cells and chemical hapten exposure. Each CDR3 protein is one row after TCRdb ran MiXCR on the RACE reads. This repertoire shows roughly 380,000 distinct CDR3 sequences, approximately 5% found once; its top ten account for approximately 2.1%. Indicated time point: patch test 1, 2 weeks after DPC sensitization. The sample's treatment: therapeutic diphenylcyclopropenone sensitization with weekly scalp DPC. This specimen consisted of whole blood, obtained in connection with sensitization to the hapten diphenylcyclopropenone (DPC). The receptor source for this set is a woman aged 50 to 60 with alopecia areata. Some clones in this sample may be carry-over from other donors' samples.

This clonotype occurred many times. V is TRBV18 and J is TRBJ2-3; the D gene is possibly TRBD1 (5 bases). Trimming took off 1 base at V and 4 bases at J, with 9 bases between the two ends. The CDR3 is 14 residues long. Germline-derived CDR1 and CDR2 are KGHSH and LQKENI. The CDR3 DNA reads TGTGCCAGCTCACCACGACAGAGAGCAGATACGCAGTATTTT. Its protein product is CASSPRQRADTQYF. Together with reference TRBV18 and TRBJ2-3, the CDR3 gives the full variable domain: NAGVMQNPRHLVRRRGQEARLRCSPMKGHSHVYWYRQLPEEGLKFMVYLQKENIIDESGMPKERFSAEFPKEGPSILRIQQVVRGDSAAYFCASSPRQRADTQYFGPGTRLTVL.

This clonotype turned up a few times. The chain joins TRBV24-1 to TRBJ1-1; D perhaps matches TRBD1 (6 bases). CDR1 KGHDR and CDR2 SFDVKD come from the germline V gene. The CDR3 has 15 amino acids. V was clipped by 3 bases and J by 0 bases, with 10 bases between them. CDR3 bases: TGTGCCACCAGTGATGCCGGGACATTGAACACTGAAGCTTTCTTT. Protein product: CATSDAGTLNTEAFF.

This clonotype has only a few counts. This chain joins TRBV30 and TRBJ2-2; possibly TRBD1 or TRBD2 for D (7 bases each). This CDR3 has 12 residues. In germline, CDR1 is GTSNPN, CDR2 SVGIG (reference sequence). V was pared by 1 base and J by 10 bases, with 10 bases between. As DNA, the CDR3 is TGTGCCTGGAGTGCAGGGGGGGCGGAGCTGTTTTTT. This gives the protein CAWSAGGAELFF.

The sample holds many counts of this clonotype. The chain combines TRBV2 with TRBJ2-7, with no clear D. From germline, CDR1 is SNHLY and CDR2 FYNNEI. V lost 8 bases, J lost 2 bases, and 10 bases lay in between. CDR3 length equals 12 residues. The CDR3 DNA is TGTGCCAGCCTCGACTTTCCCTACGAGCAGTACTTC. Its protein is CASLDFPYEQYF.

The chain links TRBV7-9 to TRBJ2-5; 13 bases align to TRBD2. CDR1 and CDR2 (germline): SEHNR, FQNEAQ (reference sequence). V trimming: 5 bases; J trimming: 5 bases; junction bases outside the gene matches: 5. This CDR3 is 15 amino acids long. The DNA of the CDR3 is TGTGCCAGCAGCGGGGGACTAGCGGGATTCGAGACCCAGTACTTC. Translated: CASSGGLAGFETQYF.

The rearrangement joins TRBV5-1 to TRBJ1-5; D is perhaps TRBD1 (5 bases). Trimming shortened V by 4 bases and J by 6 bases, and 14 bases separated the two germline ends. Germline lookup yields CDR1 SGHRS and CDR2 YFSETQ. The CDR3 runs to 14 residues. The CDR3 bases are TGCGCCAGCAGCACCGGGGCAGGCTTTCAGCCCCAGCATTTT. This codes for CASSTGAGFQPQHF.

This clonotype was seen at least ten times. The CDR3 sequence: CASSLALPDYTDTQYF. The DNA of the CDR3 is TGTGCCAGCAGCTTAGCTCTCCCGGATTACACAGATACGCAGTATTTT. This chain joins TRBV11-2 and TRBJ2-3, with D hard to call. The length of the CDR3 is 16 residues. Germline V gene sequence: CDR1 SGHAT, CDR2 FQNNGV. V was clipped by 1 base and J by 2 bases, with 13 bases between them.

This clonotype has just a few counts. The chain links TRBV10-2 to TRBJ2-7, with 10 bases matching TRBD2. Unmatched junction bases numbered 10, after V lost 7 bases and J lost 4 bases. The CDR3 length is 15 residues. Germline V CDR1 and CDR2: WSHSY, SAAADI. CDR3 protein: CASTTPGLAQYEQYF. The CDR3 DNA is TGCGCCAGCACAACTCCGGGACTAGCGCAGTACGAGCAGTACTTC.

This clonotype was detected many times. The V and J genes are TRBV27 and TRBJ1-1; D uncertain. CDR3 length equals 12 residues. Germline CDR1 MNHEY, CDR2 SMNVEV (reference sequence). V lost 4 bases and J 7 bases, leaving 10 bases between the germline ends. The CDR3 DNA is TGTGCCAGCAGTTCGCGAGGCGGTGAAGCTTTCTTT. This encodes CASSSRGGEAFF.

This clonotype was recorded at least ten times. CDR3 nucleotides: TGTGCCAGCAGCTTTCAACGGGGTAGCACAGATACGCAGTATTTT. Its protein product is CASSFQRGSTDTQYF. The V gene is TRBV7-9, the J gene TRBJ2-3; weak D call: TRBD2 (5 bases). There are 15 residues in the CDR3. V was cut by 3 bases and J by 0 bases, with 10 bases left in between. The germline CDR1 and CDR2 sequences are SEHNR and FQNEAQ (reference sequence).

The rearrangement links TRBV6-2 or TRBV6-3 to TRBJ2-2, with 14 nucleotides matching TRBD2. CDR1 MNHEY and CDR2 SVGEGT come from the germline V gene. V gave up 2 bases and J gave up 5 bases; unmatched junction bases: 7. The length of the CDR3 is 18 residues. The CDR3 region is CASSYLGLAGGRTGELFF. The CDR3 DNA follows: TGTGCCAGCAGTTACCTCGGACTAGCGGGAGGAAGGACCGGGGAGCTGTTTTTT.

In this sample, this clonotype turned up many times. J is TRBJ2-5 and V is TRBV4-1, with 8 positions matching TRBD1. The V segment lost 1 base and the J segment 4 bases; nucleotides outside the gene matches: 5. The CDR3 is 15 residues long. Germline CDR1 MGHRA, CDR2 YSYEKL. The CDR3 DNA is TGCGCCAGCAGCCAAGCGTCAGGGGGCGCAGAGACCCAGTACTTC. Translation gives CASSQASGGAETQYF.

This clonotype occurred a few times. V usage is TRBV29-1 and J usage is TRBJ2-1; 13 bases match TRBD2. CDR1 and CDR2 (germline): SQVTM, ANQGSEA. The CDR3 covers 15 residues. The trim removed 4 bases at V and 8 bases at J, leaving 8 bases unmatched. The CDR3 DNA is TGCAGCGTTGCCGGGACTAGCGGGATTGGGGATGAGCAGTTCTTC. It yields the protein CSVAGTSGIGDEQFF.

About this clonotype itself: This may be a read error, as it is one base from a much larger clone. V and J are TRBV6-5 and TRBJ2-4, with D perhaps TRBD1 or TRBD2 (5 bases each). The CDR3 loop spans 13 amino acids. CDR1 is MNHEY, CDR2 SVGAGI, per germline. The DNA for the CDR3 is TGTGCCAGCAGTTATCCGGGGACGGGCATACAGCACTTC. Residues: CASSYPGTGIQHF.

This clonotype was found many times. The chain joins TRBV7-2 to TRBJ2-1; D is ambiguous. In germline, CDR1 is SGHTA, CDR2 FQGNSA. V lost 2 bases, J lost 6 bases, and 8 bases lay in between. This CDR3 has 13 amino acids. CDR3 loop: CASSLKFGNEQFF. CDR3 nucleotide sequence: TGTGCCAGCAGCTTAAAGTTTGGCAATGAGCAGTTCTTC. The variable domain in full, with the rest retrieved from reference TRBV7-2 and TRBJ2-1, is GAGVSQSPSNKVTEKGKDVELRCDPISGHTALYWYRQSLGQGLEFLIYFQGNSAPDKSGLPSDRFSAERTGGSVSTLTIQRTQQEDSAVYLCASSLKFGNEQFFGPGTRLTVL.

This clonotype appeared many times. V usage is TRBV20-1 and J usage is TRBJ1-1; D unclear. Trimming took off 7 bases at V and 5 bases at J, with 11 bases between the two ends. Per germline, CDR1 DFQATT and CDR2 SNEGSKA (reference sequence). This CDR3 region has 11 residues. This CDR3 reads CSGVVRTEAFF. The CDR3 region has the DNA TGCAGTGGTGTTGTCCGGACTGAAGCTTTCTTT.

This clonotype was picked up a small number of times. This chain links TRBV29-1 with TRBJ2-5, with D perhaps matching TRBD1 or TRBD2 (6 bases each). This CDR3 spans 15 amino acids. V was clipped by 2 bases and J by 5 bases, with 18 bases between them. The germline V gene encodes CDR1 SQVTM and CDR2 ANQGSEA. CDR3 in amino acids: CSVEIGWGAQETQYF. In DNA, the CDR3 is TGCAGCGTTGAAATTGGATGGGGGGCGCAGGAGACCCAGTACTTC.

This clonotype was seen repeatedly, ten times or more. The chain uses TRBV10-3 and TRBJ1-4; D is undetermined. Germline V gene lookup returns CDR1 ENHRY and CDR2 SYGVKD. With 0 bases removed from V and 7 bases from J, the gap between germline ends came to 15 bases. This CDR3 contains 16 residues. In DNA, the CDR3 is TGTGCCATCAGTGAGTCCCCTAGAGGGATCGGTGAAAAACTGTTTTTT. Its protein is CAISESPRGIGEKLFF.

There are a few counts of this clonotype. This chain links TRBV25-1 with TRBJ2-7, with 8 positions matching TRBD1. In germline, CDR1 is MGHDK, CDR2 SYGVNS. The CDR3 covers 15 residues. Losses at the gene ends were 10 bases for V and 2 bases for J; bases not matched to a gene: 13. The CDR3 sequence is CATSAGGGGTYEQYF. The CDR3 DNA sequence: TGTGCCACGAGCGCAGGGGGCGGTGGGACCTACGAGCAGTACTTC.

The V gene is TRBV20-1, the J gene TRBJ2-7, with D perhaps being TRBD1 or TRBD2 (7 bases each). V was shortened by 6 bases and J by 2 bases, with 20 bases between the two germline ends. The CDR3 spans 15 residues. Per the germline V gene, CDR1 is DFQATT and CDR2 is SNEGSKA (reference sequence). CDR3 nucleotides: TGCAGTGCCATACCCCCCTCAGGGGGGGCCTACGAGCAGTACTTC. Translated, it gives CSAIPPSGGAYEQYF.

This clonotype was seen a handful of times. This rearrangement joins TRBV2 to TRBJ2-2; perhaps TRBD1 as D (6 bases). This CDR3 is built from 15 residues. The V gene's germline CDR1 is SNHLY and CDR2 FYNNEI. V dropped 7 bases and J dropped 0 bases, with 12 bases sitting between them. The CDR3 coding sequence is TGTGCCAGCACCCAGGACAGTTCGAACACCGGGGAGCTGTTTTTT. Translating it yields CASTQDSSNTGELFF. Combining the CDR3 with reference TRBV2 and TRBJ2-2 gives the whole variable domain EPEVTQTPSHQVTQMGQEVILRCVPISNHLYFYWYRQILGQKVEFLVSFYNNEISEKSEIFDDQFSVERPDGSNFTLKIRSTKLEDSAMYFCASTQDSSNTGELFFGEGSRLTVL.

A few counts support this clonotype. V is TRBV20-1 and J is TRBJ1-1; TRBD1 aligns across 11 bases. The CDR3 covers 14 residues. V lost 3 bases and J lost 4; bases outside the gene matches: 4. Germline V gene lookup returns CDR1 DFQATT and CDR2 SNEGSKA (reference sequence). CDR3 in amino acids: CSASPGTGGTEAFF. The DNA of the CDR3 is TGCAGTGCTAGTCCTGGGACAGGGGGCACTGAAGCTTTCTTT.

This clonotype was seen more than once but under ten times. The V gene is TRBV2, the J gene TRBJ2-7; possibly TRBD2 for D (6 bases). Germline lookup yields CDR1 SNHLY and CDR2 FYNNEI. V lost 6 bases, J lost 5 bases, and 11 bases lay in between. The CDR3 extends over 12 amino acids. The CDR3 here is CASRGGMNEQYF. The CDR3 region has the DNA TGTGCCAGCAGGGGGGGAATGAACGAGCAGTACTTC. The full variable domain, completed using reference TRBV2 and TRBJ2-7, is EPEVTQTPSHQVTQMGQEVILRCVPISNHLYFYWYRQILGQKVEFLVSFYNNEISEKSEIFDDQFSVERPDGSNFTLKIRSTKLEDSAMYFCASRGGMNEQYFGPGTRLTVT.

This clonotype was counted ten times or more. The chain is built from TRBV15 and TRBJ1-1; D gene ambiguous. Germline-derived CDR1 and CDR2 are LNHNV and YYDKDF (reference sequence). Between the trimmed V and J ends, which lost 0 bases and 10 bases, there was a span of 12 bases. The CDR3 sequence is 13 residues long. The CDR3 reads CATSRDLTKAAFF. The DNA for the CDR3 is TGTGCCACCAGCAGAGATTTAACGAAGGCAGCTTTCTTT.

This clonotype was detected only a few times. The genes are TRBV19 and TRBJ2-2; 10 bases agree with TRBD2. This CDR3 has 15 amino acids. In germline, CDR1 is LNHDA, CDR2 SQIVND (reference sequence). Trimming cost V 5 bases and J 7 bases; bases outside gene matches: 7. The CDR3 region has the DNA TGTGCCAGTAGTCCCCCTAGCGGGGGATTCGGGGAGCTGTTTTTT. This encodes CASSPPSGGFGELFF. Combining the CDR3 with reference TRBV19 and TRBJ2-2 gives the whole variable domain DGGITQSPKYLFRKEGQNVTLSCEQNLNHDAMYWYRQDPGQGLRLIYYSQIVNDFQKGDIAEGYSVSREKKESFPLTVTSAQKNPTAFYLCASSPPSGGFGELFFGEGSRLTVL.

At least ten counts were recorded for this clonotype. The V call is TRBV15, the J call TRBJ2-7; D remains ambiguous. CDR1 and CDR2 (germline): LNHNV, YYDKDF (reference sequence). This CDR3 region has 13 residues. The ends were cut back, 0 bases at V and 7 bases at J, with 10 bases in the middle. CDR3 loop: CATSRDNLREQYF. CDR3 coding DNA: TGTGCCACCAGCAGAGATAATTTGAGAGAGCAGTACTTC.

In this sample, this clonotype turned up many times. The gene calls are TRBV12-3 or TRBV12-4 and TRBJ1-2; no reliable D call. With 3 bases removed from V and 8 bases from J, the gap between germline ends came to 19 bases. This CDR3 has 15 amino acids. The CDR3 DNA follows: TGTGCCAGCAGTTTTAAGTTCGGCGGATCAGGCGGCTACACCTTC. This encodes CASSFKFGGSGGYTF.

There are a few counts of this clonotype. The J gene is TRBJ2-3, the V gene TRBV10-3; D is unresolved. V shed 6 bases and J shed 6 bases, with 7 bases lying between them. The CDR3 contains 11 residues. The germline gives CDR1 ENHRY, CDR2 SYGVKD. The CDR3 reads CAIRRTDTQYF. As DNA, the CDR3 is TGTGCCATCAGGAGGACCGATACGCAGTATTTT.

This chain links TRBV20-1 with TRBJ1-2; no clear D gene. The length of the CDR3 is 10 residues. The V and J ends lost 4 bases and 6 bases respectively, with 6 bases between them. Germline values: CDR1 DFQATT, CDR2 SNEGSKA (reference sequence). In DNA form, the CDR3 reads TGCAGTGCTATCTTAGATGGCTACACCTTC. Its protein is CSAILDGYTF.

Only a few counts were recorded for this clonotype. This chain connects TRBV27 to TRBJ2-7; no firm D call. CDR3 length equals 14 residues. Germline values: CDR1 MNHEY, CDR2 SMNVEV (reference sequence). V lost 7 bases, J lost 0 bases, and 13 bases lay in between. The CDR3 nucleotides are TGTGCCAGCACCCCGGATGGCCCCTCCTACGAGCAGTACTTC. Translation: CASTPDGPSYEQYF.